This TCR beta chain was profiled in a study of shared clonotypes between healthy human individuals. Study findings and constraints: The sole specimen, blood, was sampled, and tissue repertoires likely differ.

Recent acute infections and vaccinations were absent in the healthy HIV-negative adult donors. All of the donors resided in Nashville, Tennessee, and each was a Caucasian adult. Each PCR replicate run on unsorted PBMC took in 250 to 300 ng DNA, about 30,000 T cell genomes. Data came from immunoSEQ multiplex PCR; TCRdb stores just in-frame clones and leaves some out. Of about half a million clones in the sample, roughly 78% were seen once. CDR1 WSHSY and CDR2 SAAADI come from the germline V gene. V lost 6 bases and J lost 4, with 13 bases in between. CDR3 length equals 14 residues. Remarks on this clone: The antigen remains undetermined.

The TCR originated in a woman aged 40 to 55 in good health. Some clones in this sample may be carry-over from other donors' samples. Sequenced input: PBMCs. The chain joins TRBV10-2 to TRBJ1-5; D might be TRBD1 (6 bases). CDR3 DNA: TGCGCCAGCAGACCTAACAGGGAGAATCAGCCCCAGCATTTT. Protein: CASRPNRENQPQHF.